This T cell receptor beta chain emerged from a study of human T cells and chemical hapten exposure. About the study: TCR yields per sample varied, mainly owing to small pooled library volume differences.

Time point indicated: patch test 1, 2 weeks after DPC sensitization. Treatment of the sample: therapeutic diphenylcyclopropenone sensitization with weekly scalp DPC. Before extraction, the whole blood was not fractionated, and total RNA was taken from it. Drawing of blood took place ahead of applying each patch test. This clonotype was seen a few times. Attachment of unique molecular identifiers to individual cDNA molecules was performed in the library. In TCRdb, the RACE reads were re-called with MiXCR into one record per CDR3 protein. The table records about 35,000 distinct CDR3 sequences, 5% to 8% of them present only once. Trimming took 10 bases from V and 1 from J, leaving 16 bases between them. The CDR3 runs 14 residues. From germline, CDR1 is MNHNY and CDR2 SVGAGI (reference sequence).

The rearrangement links TRBV6-6 to TRBJ1-1; a weak D match, TRBD1 (5 bases). This material consisted of whole blood, taken in connection with sensitization to the hapten diphenylcyclopropenone (DPC). This clonotype was obtained from a woman in her twenties or thirties with alopecia areata. Some clones in this sample may be carry-over from other donors' samples. The CDR3 loop is CATHPGRANTEAFF. For the CDR3, the DNA is TGTGCCACCCACCCGGGCAGGGCGAACACTGAAGCTTTCTTT.